Below are 30 T cell receptor beta chains sequenced from a single sample in a study of blood T cell repertoires in COVID-19. Profiled with immunoSEQ multiplex PCR; TCRdb holds only in-frame clones, not every one. The table lists 150,000 to 190,000 clones, about four fifths of them singletons. Sequencing was performed on peripheral blood. These receptors were collected from a woman older than 75 with acute or convalescent COVID-19.

There are a few counts of this clone. As DNA, the CDR3 is TGTGCCAGCAGCTCAGACAGCAGGGAGTTCTTC. Its translation: CASSSDSREFF. V and J are TRBV5-8 and TRBJ2-1, with D maybe TRBD1 (5 bases). This CDR3 is 11 amino acids long. V shed 3 bases and J shed 14 bases, with 12 bases lying between them. Germline V gives CDR1 SGHTS, CDR2 YDEGEE.

The rearrangement joins TRBV14 to TRBJ2-1; possibly TRBD2 for D (6 bases). The V end was cut by 1 base, the J end by 4 bases, with 11 bases between. The germline V gene encodes CDR1 SGHDN and CDR2 FVKESK. The CDR3 totals 15 residues. The CDR3 sequence: CASSQAGSGYNEQFF. For the CDR3, the DNA is TGTGCCAGCAGCCAAGCTGGTAGCGGTTACAATGAGCAGTTCTTC.

The gene calls are TRBV7-8 and TRBJ1-2; 8 positions match TRBD1. There are 14 residues in the CDR3. Germline trimming cut 4 bases from V and 5 bases from J; bases unmatched to any gene: 6. Germline CDR1 SGHVS, CDR2 FQNEAQ. CDR3 region: CASSSTGALYGYTF. The CDR3 DNA follows: TGTGCCAGCAGCTCGACAGGGGCCCTTTATGGCTACACCTTC.

The gene calls are TRBV7-2 and TRBJ2-1, with a weak D call TRBD1 (6 bases). The germline V gene encodes CDR1 SGHTA and CDR2 FQGNSA. Deletions cut 5 bases from V and 5 bases from J, with 16 bases between. CDR3 length: 15 residues. This CDR3 reads CASSVPGTRHNEQFF. CDR3 DNA: TGTGCCAGCAGCGTCCCCGGGACAAGGCACAATGAGCAGTTCTTC.

The V call is TRBV29-1, the J call TRBJ2-1, with D maybe TRBD2 (6 bases). V gave up 4 bases and J gave up 9 bases, with 13 bases separating them. In germline, CDR1 is SQVTM, CDR2 ANQGSEA. The CDR3 is 12 residues long. The CDR3 is CSVGPRRVEQFF. The CDR3 nucleotides read TGCAGCGTTGGACCTAGGAGGGTTGAGCAGTTCTTC.

This chain connects TRBV25-1 to TRBJ1-1; TRBD1 is a possible D gene (6 bases). The V end was cut by 3 bases, the J end by 6 bases, with 14 bases between. This CDR3 is built from 14 residues. Germline CDR1 is MGHDK and CDR2 is SYGVNS. This chain's CDR3 is CASSDEQGGAEAFF. The CDR3 nucleotides read TGTGCCAGCAGTGACGAACAGGGTGGCGCTGAAGCTTTCTTT.

This chain joins TRBV2 and TRBJ2-4; a possible D gene is TRBD1 (5 bases). V was shortened by 4 bases and J by 2 bases, with 9 bases between the two germline ends. CDR3 length: 14 amino acids. Germline assignment: CDR1 SNHLY and CDR2 FYNNEI. The CDR3 DNA reads TGTGCCAGCAGTGTCTCAGGGACCAAAAACATTCAGTACTTC. Protein sequence: CASSVSGTKNIQYF.

The CDR3 region is CASSLETGYGYTF. CDR3 DNA sequence: TGTGCCAGCAGCTTAGAGACAGGGTATGGCTACACCTTC. This chain joins TRBV7-9 and TRBJ1-2; 7 positions agree with TRBD1. The CDR3 is made up of 13 amino acids. V was clipped by 1 base and J by 5 bases; unmatched bases: 1. Germline V CDR1 and CDR2: SEHNR, FQNEAQ (reference sequence).

The chain is built from TRBV5-1 and TRBJ1-4; 10 bases align to TRBD1. Germline V gene lookup returns CDR1 SGHRS and CDR2 YFSETQ. Trimming removed 2 bases from V and 8 bases from J; junction bases left unmatched: 3. This CDR3 spans 14 amino acids. This CDR3 is CASSLPGQGEKLFF. For the CDR3, the DNA is TGCGCCAGCAGCTTACCGGGACAGGGGGAAAAACTGTTTTTT.

The gene calls are TRBV6-2 or TRBV6-3 and TRBJ1-6; 7 positions match TRBD1. V was clipped by 5 bases and J by 9 bases; unmatched bases: 13. This CDR3 is built from 16 residues. Germline assignment: CDR1 MNHEY and CDR2 SVGEGT. The CDR3 here is CASSTSNRTGLSPLHF. CDR3 DNA: TGTGCCAGCAGTACTTCAAACCGGACAGGTCTTTCACCCCTCCACTTT.

This chain links TRBV12-3 or TRBV12-4 with TRBJ1-3, with unresolved D. The CDR3 length is 13 residues. Trimming removed 4 bases at V and 4 bases at J, with 8 bases between. In nucleotides, the CDR3 is TGTGCCAGCAGTTCCCACGAGGGAAACACCATATATTTT. Translation gives CASSSHEGNTIYF.

The table lists this clone with a few counts. The V gene is TRBV7-2, the J gene TRBJ1-6, with 11 bases lining up with TRBD1. This CDR3 is built from 14 residues. Trimming cost V 5 bases and J 14 bases; bases outside gene matches: 8. Germline CDR1 reads SGHTA; CDR2 reads FQGNSA. In DNA form, the CDR3 reads TGTGCCAGCAGCACGGACAGGGGGCCTATGGCCCTCCACTTT. Protein product: CASSTDRGPMALHF.

A remark on this clone: Compared with germline, one end of the junction differs, possibly owing to a read error. The chain uses TRBV6-5 and TRBJ1-3; D uncertain. The CDR3 length is 14 residues. Germline values: CDR1 MNHEY, CDR2 SVGAGI. CDR3 sequence: CASRPLRSENTIYF. The DNA for the CDR3 is TGTGCCAGCAGGCCGCTGAGGTCTGAAAACACCATATATTTT.

V gene TRBV7-2 combines with J gene TRBJ1-1; TRBD1 matches 7 bases. This CDR3 has 14 amino acids. After removal of 2 bases from V and 2 bases from J, the junction contained 2 bases not matched to a gene. Looked up from germline, CDR1 is SGHTA and CDR2 is FQGNSA. The CDR3 nucleotides read TGTGCCAGCAGCTTACAGGGGGAAAACACTGAAGCTTTCTTT. Its translation is CASSLQGENTEAFF.

The chain is built from TRBV5-1 and TRBJ2-3, with TRBD1 matching over 8 bases. Unmatched junction bases numbered 4, after V lost 7 bases and J lost 0 bases. Germline V lookup: CDR1 SGHRS, CDR2 YFSETQ. This CDR3 contains 14 residues. The CDR3 DNA sequence: TGCGCCAGCGACGGACAGGGTAGCACAGATACGCAGTATTTT. Translating gives CASDGQGSTDTQYF.

The chain employs TRBV12-2 and TRBJ1-5; TRBD1, the table's D call, lacks a check against the DNA. TRBV12-2 represents a pseudogene. The CDR3 contains 17 residues. This CDR3 is CASRLVCRENSNQPQHF. In DNA, the CDR3 is TGTGCAAGTCGCTTAGTGTGCAGGGAAAATAGCAATCAGCCCCAGCATTTT.

The J gene is TRBJ1-1, the V gene TRBV18; possibly TRBD1 for D (5 bases). Germline V gene lookup returns CDR1 KGHSH and CDR2 LQKENI. V gave up 1 base and J gave up 6 bases, with 6 bases separating them. CDR3 length: 12 amino acids. The CDR3 loop is CASSPQGAEAFF. CDR3 coding DNA: TGTGCCAGCTCACCACAAGGGGCTGAAGCTTTCTTT.

The chain links TRBV18 to TRBJ2-1, with D hard to call. V dropped 6 bases and J dropped 2 bases, with 11 bases sitting between them. CDR3 length equals 14 residues. Looked up from germline, CDR1 is KGHSH and CDR2 is LQKENI. In DNA, the CDR3 is TGTGCCAGCTCCCACCCTGAGACCTACAATGAGCAGTTCTTC. This sequence encodes CASSHPETYNEQFF.

CDR3: CASMTGAGNTIYF. The CDR3 bases are TGTGCCAGCATGACAGGGGCTGGAAACACCATATATTTT. The chain is built from TRBV7-9 and TRBJ1-3, with 8 bases aligning to TRBD1. The CDR3 covers 13 residues. Trimming cost V 7 bases and J 2 bases; bases outside gene matches: 1. CDR1 and CDR2 from the germline V gene are SEHNR and FQNEAQ (reference sequence).

CDR3: CASSHQQRNEKLFF. The CDR3 DNA follows: TGTGCCAGTAGTCATCAACAGCGGAATGAAAAACTGTTTTTT. The chain has TRBV19 and TRBJ1-4; D not resolved. This CDR3 has 14 residues. V lost 5 bases and J 5 bases, leaving 12 bases between the germline ends. CDR1 LNHDA and CDR2 SQIVND come from the germline V gene (reference sequence).

The gene calls are TRBV14 and TRBJ1-1; D ambiguous. The CDR3 sequence is 16 residues long. V shed 4 bases and J shed 6 bases, with 21 bases lying between them. Per the germline V gene, CDR1 is SGHDN and CDR2 is FVKESK. Written as DNA, the CDR3 is TGTGCCAGCAGCCGGCACTTGGGTGTTTTCCGGGCTGAAGCTTTCTTT. Translation: CASSRHLGVFRAEAFF.

The J gene is TRBJ2-5, the V gene TRBV27, with TRBD1 identical over 9 bases. V was pared by 3 bases and J by 7 bases, with 6 bases of the junction left unmatched. Germline V gives CDR1 MNHEY, CDR2 SMNVEV (reference sequence). The CDR3 contains 14 residues. The CDR3 DNA reads as TGTGCCAGCAGTTTGGGGACAGGGATAGGGACCCAGTACTTC. It translates to CASSLGTGIGTQYF.

The rearrangement joins TRBV6-1 to TRBJ2-7; TRBD2 agrees at 8 bases. This CDR3 spans 13 amino acids. Germline CDR1 is MNHNS and CDR2 is SASEGT. The V segment lost 7 bases and the J segment 4 bases; nucleotides outside the gene matches: 6. The DNA of the CDR3 is TGTGCCAGCAACCGGGAGGGTAGGTACGAGCAGTACTTC. The encoded protein is CASNREGRYEQYF.

V usage is TRBV7-9 and J usage is TRBJ2-3; 9 nucleotides agree with TRBD2. The germline V gene has CDR1 SEHNR and CDR2 FQNEAQ (reference sequence). After removal of 2 bases from V and 4 bases from J, the junction contained 7 bases not matched to a gene. This CDR3 comprises 16 residues. CDR3: CASSLMAGGQADTQYF. The CDR3 bases are TGTGCCAGCAGCTTAATGGCGGGAGGGCAAGCAGATACGCAGTATTTT.

This rearrangement joins TRBV3-1 (or the pseudogene TRBV3-2) to TRBJ2-2; 7 nucleotides agree with TRBD2. The V gene end was trimmed by 1 base and the J gene end by 5 bases; junction bases not matched to a gene: 4. The germline CDR1 and CDR2 sequences are LGHDT and YNNKEL (reference sequence). The CDR3 is made up of 15 amino acids. This CDR3 is CASSQGGLSTGELFF. The CDR3 region has the DNA TGTGCCAGCAGCCAAGGGGGACTATCAACCGGGGAGCTGTTTTTT.

The chain recombines TRBV5-5 with TRBJ2-3, with 8 nucleotides matching TRBD2. The V segment lost 3 bases and the J segment 0 bases; nucleotides outside the gene matches: 6. The CDR3 has 16 residues. Germline V gene lookup returns CDR1 SGHKS and CDR2 YYEKEE (reference sequence). The CDR3 DNA reads as TGTGCCAGCAGCTCTCTACGCGGGGGGAGCACAGATACGCAGTATTTT. Protein sequence: CASSSLRGGSTDTQYF. Supplemented by reference TRBV5-5 and TRBJ2-3, the full variable domain reads DAGVTQSPTHLIKTRGQQVTLRCSPISGHKSVSWYQQVLGQGPQFIFQYYEKEERGRGNFPDRFSARQFPNYSSELNVNALLLGDSALYLCASSSLRGGSTDTQYFGPGTRLTVL.

This clone appeared a single time. The DNA for the CDR3 is TGTGCCAGCAGCCATCAGGTCCAGCAGAACACCGGGGAGCTGTTTTTT. Residues: CASSHQVQQNTGELFF. V is TRBV4-2 and J is TRBJ2-2; D uncertain. The CDR3 has 16 residues. Germline V CDR1 and CDR2: LGHNA, YNFKEQ. V was shortened by 3 bases and J by 1 base, with 12 bases between the two germline ends.

The V gene is TRBV6-6, the J gene TRBJ2-3; TRBD2 might be the D (5 bases). The V gene's germline CDR1 is MNHNY and CDR2 SVGAGI (reference sequence). V shed 2 bases and J shed 4 bases, with 10 bases lying between them. This CDR3 has 14 residues. The CDR3 DNA follows: TGTGCCAGCAGTTACGGACTCAATCCAGATACGCAGTATTTT. Translating it yields CASSYGLNPDTQYF.

The V call is TRBV18, the J call TRBJ2-5; 7 nucleotides match TRBD1. Germline V gene sequence: CDR1 KGHSH, CDR2 LQKENI. CDR3 size: 17 residues. Losses at the gene ends were 6 bases for V and 2 bases for J; bases not matched to a gene: 15. CDR3 coding DNA: TGTGCCAGCTCCCCGGGACAGACGCTCAGAAAGCAAGAGACCCAGTACTTC. Its protein is CASSPGQTLRKQETQYF.

V usage is TRBV3-1 (or the pseudogene TRBV3-2) and J usage is TRBJ1-6; 9 bases fit TRBD1. J was trimmed by 1 base and V by 0 bases; bases with no gene match: 7. The CDR3 is made up of 19 amino acids. Germline CDR1 reads LGHDT; CDR2 reads YNNKEL (reference sequence). CDR3 DNA: TGTGCCAGCAGCCAAGAAAGTGGGACAGGGAGGTCCTATAATTCACCCCTCCACTTT. Residues: CASSQESGTGRSYNSPLHF.